These T cell receptor beta chains were read from a single sample in a study of T cell responses to AZD1222 COVID-19 vaccine. Sequencing was performed with immunoSEQ multiplex PCR; in TCRdb, only in-frame clones are kept and a portion is missing. The data show some 87,000 clones, 80% to 90% seen once. The sample in question was peripheral blood, obtained on day 0 of AZD1222 vaccination. The receptors derive from an adult in good health. Each CDR3 is given with its conserved first and last residue. The order of the fields is V gene, clone size, D gene, J gene, CDR3 protein, CDR3 DNA. D genes are given only for firm matches. Where a row states a size, it is once, few, many or the class of an expanded clone; other rows omit it.

v_call: TRBV7-2; clone_size: -; d_call: -; j_call: TRBJ1-4; cdr3_aa: CASSFARIATNEKLFF; cdr3_nt: TGTGCCAGCAGCTTCGCACGGATTGCAACTAATGAAAAACTGTTTTTT
v_call: TRBV2; clone_size: -; d_call: -; j_call: TRBJ1-5; cdr3_aa: CASRASGGEGGQPQHF; cdr3_nt: TGTGCCAGCAGAGCCTCCGGAGGGGAAGGAGGTCAGCCCCAGCATTTT
v_call: TRBV2; clone_size: -; d_call: TRBD1; j_call: TRBJ1-4; cdr3_aa: CASLGTGNEKLFF; cdr3_nt: TGTGCCAGCCTCGGGACAGGGAATGAAAAACTGTTTTTT
v_call: TRBV21-1; clone_size: -; d_call: -; j_call: TRBJ1-5; cdr3_aa: CASIPGGRLSGGNQPQHF; cdr3_nt: TGTGCCAGCATCCCAGGGGGAAGGCTAAGTGGGGGCAATCAGCCCCAGCATTTT
v_call: TRBV27; clone_size: -; d_call: TRBD2; j_call: TRBJ2-7; cdr3_aa: CASSLSTSGSYEQYF; cdr3_nt: TGTGCCAGCAGTTTATCGACTAGCGGGAGCTACGAGCAGTACTTC
v_call: TRBV27; clone_size: -; d_call: TRBD2; j_call: TRBJ2-2; cdr3_aa: CASMRLADTGELFF; cdr3_nt: TGTGCCAGCATGAGACTAGCGGACACCGGGGAGCTGTTTTTT
v_call: TRBV18; clone_size: -; d_call: -; j_call: TRBJ1-4; cdr3_aa: CASSPVRDPNEKLFF; cdr3_nt: TGTGCCAGCTCACCAGTGAGGGACCCTAATGAAAAACTGTTTTTT
v_call: TRBV5-1; clone_size: once; d_call: -; j_call: TRBJ1-4; cdr3_aa: CASSLIIGTDEKLFF; cdr3_nt: TGCGCCAGCAGCTTGATTATAGGGACGGACGAAAAACTGTTTTTT
v_call: TRBV27; clone_size: -; d_call: -; j_call: TRBJ2-1; cdr3_aa: CASKAGLSGYNEQFF; cdr3_nt: TGTGCCAGCAAGGCGGGGCTATCCGGCTACAATGAGCAGTTCTTC
v_call: TRBV7-2; clone_size: -; d_call: TRBD1; j_call: TRBJ1-2; cdr3_aa: CASSRQGRLSGYTF; cdr3_nt: TGTGCCAGCAGCAGACAGGGGCGATTGAGTGGCTACACCTTC
v_call: TRBV27; clone_size: -; d_call: TRBD1; j_call: TRBJ1-2; cdr3_aa: CASSSSLPGGRYGYTF; cdr3_nt: TGTGCCAGCAGTTCAAGCCTTCCAGGGGGCCGGTATGGCTACACCTTC
v_call: TRBV27; clone_size: -; d_call: TRBD2; j_call: TRBJ2-7; cdr3_aa: CASSLSPRETAYEQYF; cdr3_nt: TGTGCCAGCAGTTTAAGTCCGCGGGAGACTGCCTACGAGCAGTACTTC